Shown below are 2 T cell receptor beta chains from a single sample sequenced in a study of blood T cell repertoires in COVID-19. Data came from immunoSEQ multiplex PCR; TCRdb stores just in-frame clones and leaves some out. The table shows hundreds of thousands of clones, with roughly 88% occurring only once. The sample taken for sequencing was PBMCs or T cells enriched from blood (not recorded which). These receptors were obtained from a woman under 30 who had been exposed to COVID-19.

The J gene is TRBJ2-1, the V gene TRBV6-1, with 8 nucleotides matching TRBD2. The junction had 6 bases not matched to a gene; V was cut back by 3 bases and J by 2 bases. CDR1 and CDR2 from the germline V gene are MNHNS and SASEGT. This CDR3 is built from 16 residues. The CDR3 nucleotides read TGTGCCAGCAGTGAGTTAGACGGGGGGGCCTACAATGAGCAGTTCTTC. Translated: CASSELDGGAYNEQFF.

J is TRBJ1-2 and V is TRBV19; 7 bases map to TRBD1. Per the germline V gene, CDR1 is LNHDA and CDR2 is SQIVND (reference sequence). CDR3 length: 14 residues. The trim removed 5 bases at V and 9 bases at J, leaving 12 bases unmatched. In nucleotides, the CDR3 is TGTGCCAGTAGTGTCGGGACAGAGGTTTTCCGCTACACCTTC. Protein sequence: CASSVGTEVFRYTF.